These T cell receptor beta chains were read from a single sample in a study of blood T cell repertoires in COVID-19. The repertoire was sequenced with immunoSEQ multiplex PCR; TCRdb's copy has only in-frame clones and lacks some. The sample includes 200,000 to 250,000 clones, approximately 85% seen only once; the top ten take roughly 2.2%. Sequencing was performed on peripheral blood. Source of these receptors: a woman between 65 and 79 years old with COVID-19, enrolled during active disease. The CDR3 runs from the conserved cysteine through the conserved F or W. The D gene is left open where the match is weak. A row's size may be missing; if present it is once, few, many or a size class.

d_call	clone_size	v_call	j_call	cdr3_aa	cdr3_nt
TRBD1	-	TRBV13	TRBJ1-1	CASSSGTGLGTEAFF	TGTGCCAGCAGCTCTGGGACAGGGCTGGGCACTGAAGCTTTCTTT
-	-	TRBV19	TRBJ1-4	CASSRGRGANEKLFF	TGTGCCAGTAGTCGAGGGAGGGGGGCTAATGAAAAACTGTTTTTT
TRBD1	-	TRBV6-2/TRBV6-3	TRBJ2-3	CASSYPGQGFGDTQYF	TGTGCCAGCAGTTACCCGGGACAGGGGTTTGGAGATACGCAGTATTTT
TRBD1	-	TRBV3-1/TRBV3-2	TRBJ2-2	CASSLWDRGTGELFF	TGTGCCAGCAGCCTATGGGACAGGGGGACCGGGGAGCTGTTTTTT
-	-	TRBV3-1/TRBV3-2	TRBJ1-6	CASSTPGEGSPLHF	TGTGCCAGCAGCACCCCAGGGGAGGGTTCACCCCTCCACTTT
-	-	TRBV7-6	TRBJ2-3	CASSPLVSATDTQYF	TGTGCCAGCAGCCCCCTAGTGTCAGCCACAGATACGCAGTATTTT
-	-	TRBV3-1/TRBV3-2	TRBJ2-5	CASSQTGGPQETQYF	TGTGCCAGCAGCCAGACGGGGGGCCCCCAAGAGACCCAGTACTTC
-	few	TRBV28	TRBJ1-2	CASGYGGGGSYGYTF	TGTGCCAGCGGTTACGGTGGGGGCGGATCCTATGGCTACACCTTC
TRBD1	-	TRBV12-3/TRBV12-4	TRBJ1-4	CASSRGQNEKLFF	TGTGCCAGCAGTCGGGGACAGAATGAAAAACTGTTTTTT
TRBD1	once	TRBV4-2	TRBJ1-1	CASSLRQGADATAFF	TGTGCCAGCAGCCTAAGACAGGGGGCGGACGCCACTGCTTTCTTT
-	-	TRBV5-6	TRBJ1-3	CASSFGAENTIYF	TGTGCCAGCAGCTTTGGGGCCGAAAACACCATATATTTT
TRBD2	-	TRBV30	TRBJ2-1	CASTSGSWEQFF	TGTGCCTCGACTAGCGGGTCCTGGGAGCAGTTCTTC
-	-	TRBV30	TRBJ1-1	CAWSGSSTEAFF	TGTGCCTGGAGTGGTTCCAGTACTGAAGCTTTCTTT
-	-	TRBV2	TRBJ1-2	CASSDPGIYGYTF	TGTGCCAGCAGTGATCCGGGAATCTATGGCTACACCTTC
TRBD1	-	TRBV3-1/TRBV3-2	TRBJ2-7	CASSQAGTGGSEQYF	TGTGCCAGCAGCCAAGCCGGGACAGGGGGCTCCGAGCAGTACTTC
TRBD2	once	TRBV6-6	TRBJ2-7	CASSYGGRESYEQYF	TGTGCCAGCAGTTACGGCGGGAGAGAGTCCTACGAGCAGTACTTC
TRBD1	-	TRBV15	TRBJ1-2	CATSRERQGNYGYTF	TGTGCCACCAGCAGAGAAAGACAGGGAAACTATGGCTACACCTTC
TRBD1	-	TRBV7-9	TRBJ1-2	CASSTRDRTSYGYTF	TGTGCCAGCAGCACCCGGGACAGGACCTCCTATGGCTACACCTTC
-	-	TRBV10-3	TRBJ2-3	CAISESTGGSTDTQYF	TGTGCCATCAGTGAGTCCACGGGTGGAAGCACAGATACGCAGTATTTT
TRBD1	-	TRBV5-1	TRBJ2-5	CASSPPRTGGGETQYF	TGCGCCAGCAGCCCCCCTCGGACAGGGGGAGGGGAGACCCAGTACTTC
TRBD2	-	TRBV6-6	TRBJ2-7	CASSYRTSGGSYEQYF	TGTGCCAGCAGTTACCGGACTAGCGGGGGTAGCTACGAGCAGTACTTC
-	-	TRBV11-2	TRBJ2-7	CASSLGRYEQYF	TGTGCCAGCAGCCTAGGCCGGTACGAGCAGTACTTC
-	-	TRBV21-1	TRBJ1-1	CASSIRGLMNTEAFF	TGTGCCAGCAGCATTAGGGGCCTTATGAACACTGAAGCTTTCTTT